This T cell receptor (beta chain) was documented in a study of blood T cell repertoires in COVID-19. Study in general: Samples came from the United States, Italy and Spain, spanning acute and convalescent COVID-19. Sample material is recorded as cDNA or gDNA derived from T cells, B-cell-depleted T cells, or PBMCs.

The trim removed 6 bases at V and 2 bases at J, leaving 3 bases unmatched. Germline V gene lookup returns CDR1 LNHDA and CDR2 SQIVND (reference sequence). This CDR3 comprises 13 residues. Original handling: Estimates of nucleated cell counts were drawn from the amplification of reference gene primers. Profiled with immunoSEQ multiplex PCR; TCRdb holds only in-frame clones, not every one. V, J and clone size reflect that table, while D and trimming were determined from the DNA. The sample consists of around 480,000 clones, about 87% of them appearing once. The rearrangement links TRBV19 to TRBJ1-2; 7 bases map to TRBD1. Input material: peripheral blood. This TCR was sampled from a woman aged 45-65 years with COVID-19, enrolled during active disease. CDR3 amino acids: CASRVGQNYGYTF. The CDR3 nucleotides are TGTGCCAGTAGGGTGGGACAGAACTATGGCTACACCTTC.